Below, 26 T cell receptor beta chains from the same sample are listed, as sequenced in a study of blood T cell repertoires in COVID-19. Generated by immunoSEQ multiplex PCR, the TCRdb table keeps only in-frame clones and is missing some. There are a few hundred thousand clones in the sample; 65% to 85% occur only once, and roughly 1.2% lies in the top ten. Sequencing was done on a sample of peripheral blood. The receptors shown here come from a woman between 45 and 65 years old with acute or convalescent COVID-19.

The J gene is TRBJ2-4, the V gene TRBV7-6, with D possibly TRBD1 on 6 matching bases. Trimming removed 0 bases at V and 8 bases at J, with 8 bases between. This CDR3 region has 13 residues. Germline values: CDR1 SGHVS, CDR2 FNYEAQ. CDR3: CASSLAPGDIQYF. The DNA of the CDR3 is TGTGCCAGCAGCTTAGCGCCAGGGGACATTCAGTACTTC.

The V gene is TRBV7-8, the J gene TRBJ2-4; unclear D gene. Germline V gene lookup returns CDR1 SGHVS and CDR2 FQNEAQ. The V end lost 4 bases, the J end lost 7 bases, and 8 bases lay between the germline ends. The CDR3 is made up of 12 amino acids. The CDR3 DNA follows: TGTGCCAGCAGCTCTCGGTCCAACATTCAGTACTTC. This sequence encodes CASSSRSNIQYF.

The J gene is TRBJ1-2, the V gene TRBV6-2 or TRBV6-3; 9 bases agree with TRBD1. This CDR3 contains 17 residues. V lost 2 bases and J lost 1; bases outside the gene matches: 8. Germline CDR1 is MNHEY and CDR2 is SVGEGT. CDR3 sequence: CASSYPDRGSRNYGYTF. The CDR3 region has the DNA TGTGCCAGCAGTTACCCGGACAGGGGAAGTCGTAACTATGGCTACACCTTC.

The V call is TRBV10-3, the J call TRBJ1-1; no clear D gene. The germline gives CDR1 ENHRY, CDR2 SYGVKD. This CDR3 is 15 amino acids long. V lost 3 bases, J lost 0 bases, and 11 bases lay in between. The CDR3: CAISDTKSMNTEAFF. The CDR3 DNA sequence: TGTGCCATCAGTGATACTAAGAGTATGAACACTGAAGCTTTCTTT.

The CDR3 bases are TGTGCCACCAGTGATTTCGGAGAGCAGCCCCAGCATTTT. Protein sequence: CATSDFGEQPQHF. The J gene is TRBJ1-5, the V gene TRBV24-1; unclear D gene. V gave up 1 base and J gave up 7 bases, with 7 bases separating them. Germline CDR1 reads KGHDR; CDR2 reads SFDVKD. The CDR3 covers 13 residues.

The V gene is TRBV7-2, the J gene TRBJ2-1, with TRBD2 identical over 13 bases. There are 15 residues in the CDR3. Per germline, CDR1 SGHTA and CDR2 FQGNSA. V shed 3 bases and J 6 bases; nucleotides not matched to a gene: 2. The CDR3 loop reads CASSLTSGGSNEQFF. DNA for the CDR3: TGTGCCAGCAGCTTGACTAGCGGGGGGTCCAATGAGCAGTTCTTC.

The CDR3 loop is CASSLGLAGGSEQYV. As DNA, the CDR3 is TGCGCCAGCAGCTTGGGGCTAGCGGGGGGGAGCGAGCAGTACGTC. The chain recombines TRBV5-1 with TRBJ2-7; 12 bases are a match to TRBD2. Looked up from germline, CDR1 is SGHRS and CDR2 is YFSETQ. V shed 0 bases, J shed 6 bases, and the junction held 4 bases outside the gene matches. There are 15 residues in the CDR3.

The V and J genes are TRBV7-9 and TRBJ1-1; perhaps TRBD1 as D (6 bases). The CDR3 sequence is 14 residues long. V dropped 7 bases and J dropped 6 bases, with 18 bases sitting between them. CDR1 is SEHNR and CDR2 is FQNEAQ in the germline V gene (reference sequence). The CDR3 is CASTFREKGAEAFF. The CDR3 region has the DNA TGTGCCAGCACCTTCAGGGAAAAGGGGGCTGAAGCTTTCTTT. The complete variable domain, with remaining parts taken from reference TRBV7-9 and TRBJ1-1, reads DTGVSQNPRHKITKRGQNVTFRCDPISEHNRLYWYRQTLGQGPEFLTYFQNEAQLEKSRLLSDRFSAERPKGSFSTLEIQRTEQGDSAMYLCASTFREKGAEAFFGQGTRLTVV.

The chain employs TRBV5-1 and TRBJ1-4; tentative D call: TRBD1 (6 bases). The germline V gene has CDR1 SGHRS and CDR2 YFSETQ. This CDR3 is 15 amino acids long. Trimming pared 7 bases from V and 6 bases from J, leaving 19 bases between. This CDR3 is CASQINRDMDEKLFF. DNA of the CDR3: TGCGCCAGCCAAATAAACCGGGACATGGATGAAAAACTGTTTTTT.

The rearrangement links TRBV12-3 or TRBV12-4 to TRBJ2-3; D call uncertain. Trimming stripped 3 bases from V and 0 bases from J, with 4 bases between. The CDR3 is made up of 13 amino acids. The DNA of the CDR3 is TGTGCCAGCAGTTTGACTAGCACAGATACGCAGTATTTT. This codes for CASSLTSTDTQYF.

This clone was picked up a small number of times. The chain has TRBV6-1 and TRBJ1-2, with no clear D. The germline gives CDR1 MNHNS, CDR2 SASEGT. Deletions cut 2 bases from V and 0 bases from J, with 10 bases between. This CDR3 region has 15 residues. As DNA, the CDR3 is TGTGCCAGCAGTGAAATAAGACACGCTAACTATGGCTACACCTTC. This encodes CASSEIRHANYGYTF.

This chain connects TRBV30 to TRBJ1-2; D is unresolved. The germline CDR1 and CDR2 sequences are GTSNPN and SVGIG (reference sequence). CDR3 length equals 13 residues. Trimming left V 4 bases short and J 6 bases short, with 15 bases between. CDR3 amino acids: CAWIPQLTNGYTF. CDR3 sequence (DNA): TGTGCCTGGATCCCTCAGCTGACTAATGGCTACACCTTC.

The V call is TRBV10-3, the J call TRBJ2-7, with 13 bases identical to TRBD2. This CDR3 comprises 15 residues. With V trimmed by 6 bases and J by 4 bases, 6 bases remained unmatched. From germline, CDR1 is ENHRY and CDR2 SYGVKD. CDR3 DNA sequence: TGTGCCATCAGACAGGGACTAGCGGGGACTTACGAGCAGTACGTC. Its protein is CAIRQGLAGTYEQYV.

This clone is a singleton in its sample. The rearrangement uses TRBV10-1 and TRBJ1-4; D gene ambiguous. Germline lookup yields CDR1 WNHNN and CDR2 SYGVQD (reference sequence). The CDR3 consists of 14 residues. Trimming left V 5 bases short and J 0 bases short, with 7 bases between. DNA for the CDR3: TGCGCCAGCAGTCCAATTGCAACTAATGAAAAACTGTTTTTT. Translated: CASSPIATNEKLFF.

This chain joins TRBV6-2 or TRBV6-3 and TRBJ2-3; D ambiguous. The CDR3 totals 15 residues. Germline CDR1 and CDR2: MNHEY and SVGEGT. With 5 bases removed from V and 2 bases from J, the gap between germline ends came to 14 bases. The CDR3 region has the DNA TGTGCCAGCAGTCACCCAACTGAAGCCACAGATACGCAGTATTTT. It yields the protein CASSHPTEATDTQYF.

The chain recombines TRBV5-8 with TRBJ1-6, with 7 bases matching TRBD1. This CDR3 contains 15 residues. The V gene's germline CDR1 is SGHTS and CDR2 YDEGEE. V shed 5 bases, J shed 7 bases, and the junction held 9 bases outside the gene matches. For the CDR3, the DNA is TGTGCCAGCAGTTCGGGACAGAACAGAAATTCACCCCTCCACTTT. Its translation is CASSSGQNRNSPLHF.

The chain joins TRBV5-6 to TRBJ1-2; D might be TRBD1 (6 bases). Between the trimmed V and J ends, which lost 4 bases and 2 bases, there was a span of 6 bases. CDR1 is SGHDT, CDR2 YYEEEE, per germline. The CDR3 is 12 amino acids. Written as DNA, the CDR3 is TGTGCCAGCAGCAGGGGGAACTATGGCTACACCTTC. Its translation: CASSRGNYGYTF.

This sequence joins TRBV30 and TRBJ1-4; TRBD1 might be the D (6 bases). The CDR3 extends over 18 amino acids. V shed 5 bases and J shed 5 bases, with 27 bases lying between them. Germline assignment: CDR1 GTSNPN and CDR2 SVGIG (reference sequence). The CDR3 loop is CAWARRSRGDGRNEKLFF. DNA for the CDR3: TGTGCCTGGGCGCGGAGGAGCAGGGGAGATGGAAGGAATGAAAAACTGTTTTTT.

This clone was recorded once. The rearrangement links TRBV7-2 to TRBJ2-3; unclear D gene. This CDR3 has 14 amino acids. V was cut by 4 bases and J by 3 bases, with 11 bases left in between. Per the germline V gene, CDR1 is SGHTA and CDR2 is FQGNSA. The CDR3 nucleotides read TGTGCCAGCAGCTCCCCGTATAATACAGATACGCAGTATTTT. Protein: CASSSPYNTDTQYF.

The rearrangement links TRBV2 to TRBJ2-7; tentatively, D is TRBD1 (5 bases). Trimming took off 7 bases at V and 0 bases at J, with 13 bases between the two ends. Germline V lookup: CDR1 SNHLY, CDR2 FYNNEI. CDR3 size: 14 residues. CDR3: CASNEGVFSYEQYF. The CDR3 DNA reads as TGTGCCAGCAACGAAGGGGTCTTCTCCTACGAGCAGTACTTC.

The gene calls are TRBV3-1 (or the pseudogene TRBV3-2) and TRBJ1-3; D remains unclear. The CDR3 is made up of 14 amino acids. Per germline, CDR1 LGHDT and CDR2 YNNKEL (reference sequence). V gave up 1 base and J gave up 9 bases, with 13 bases separating them. The CDR3: CASSQAPSGGTIYF. The CDR3 DNA reads as TGTGCCAGCAGCCAAGCGCCTAGTGGAGGCACCATATATTTT.

This chain uses TRBV12-3 or TRBV12-4 with TRBJ1-1, with D perhaps TRBD1 (6 bases). The CDR3 sequence is 12 residues long. V lost 6 bases, J lost 4 bases, and 9 bases lay in between. CDR3 in DNA: TGTGCCAGCAGCACAGGGACCACTGAAGCTTTCTTT. This encodes CASSTGTTEAFF.

This chain uses TRBV24-1 with TRBJ2-5; TRBD2 matches 8 bases. Germline V gene data show CDR1 as KGHDR and CDR2 as SFDVKD. The ends lost 5 bases at V and 0 bases at J; junction bases unmatched: 1. This CDR3 spans 14 amino acids. Here the CDR3 DNA reads TGTGCCACCAGTGCCGGGGGGGACCAAGAGACCCAGTACTTC. As protein: CATSAGGDQETQYF.

The chain carries TRBV3-1 (or the pseudogene TRBV3-2) and TRBJ2-3; 12 bases agree with TRBD2. The CDR3 has 15 amino acids. CDR1 and CDR2 (germline): LGHDT, YNNKEL (reference sequence). V dropped 4 bases and J dropped 5; count of bases not matched to a gene: 4. CDR3 protein: CASSRLAGAGDTQYF. The CDR3 region has the DNA TGTGCCAGCAGCCGACTAGCGGGAGCTGGAGATACGCAGTATTTT.

The chain is built from TRBV5-5 and TRBJ2-6, with TRBD2 matching 12 bases. The CDR3 is 16 amino acids. Germline-derived CDR1 and CDR2 are SGHKS and YYEKEE (reference sequence). Losses at the gene ends were 4 bases for V and 3 bases for J; bases not matched to a gene: 2. The CDR3 region is CASSLTSGSGANVLTF. The CDR3, as DNA: TGTGCCAGCAGCCTGACTAGCGGGAGTGGGGCCAACGTCCTGACTTTC.

In this sample, this clone turned up a few times. This rearrangement joins TRBV2 to TRBJ1-1; 8 bases are a match to TRBD1. This CDR3 spans 13 amino acids. V trimming: 6 bases; J trimming: 1 base; junction bases outside the gene matches: 1. Germline lookup yields CDR1 SNHLY and CDR2 FYNNEI. The CDR3 DNA reads TGTGCCAGCAGAGACAGGGGGAACACTGAAGCTTTCTTT. Protein sequence: CASRDRGNTEAFF.